These 26 T cell receptor beta chains were sequenced from one sample in a study of beta chain features in type 1 diabetes. Study findings and constraints: When Type 1 diabetes patients were examined, their TCRB CDR3s proved moderately but significantly shorter in all four CD4+ subsets.

What these receptors recognize is not known. What was sequenced were expressed TCRB transcripts, since all of the isolated RNA had been reverse transcribed. The assay was immunoSEQ multiplex PCR, and TCRdb's table has in-frame clones only and misses some. Seen here are 150,000 to 180,000 clones, 10% to 13% observed once, and the top ten hold around 0.5%. What was sequenced was central memory CD4+ T cells from blood. The receptor set was obtained from a man in his thirties or forties with type 1 diabetes.

This chain joins TRBV5-1 and TRBJ2-5, with D possibly being TRBD1 (6 bases). Germline values: CDR1 SGHRS, CDR2 YFSETQ. Deletions cut 1 base from V and 1 base from J, with 8 bases between. There are 14 residues in the CDR3. CDR3 in amino acids: CASSLTGFQETQYF. The CDR3 region has the DNA TGCGCCAGCAGCTTGACAGGGTTCCAAGAGACCCAGTACTTC. Using reference TRBV5-1 and TRBJ2-5 for the parts outside the CDR3, the full variable domain is KAGVTQTPRYLIKTRGQQVTLSCSPISGHRSVSWYQQTPGQGLQFLFEYFSETQRNKGNFPGRFSGRQFSNSRSEMNVSTLELGDSALYLCASSLTGFQETQYFGPGTRLLVL.

The table lists this clone with a few counts. V and J are TRBV29-1 and TRBJ2-2, with 15 bases aligning to TRBD2. Germline V gives CDR1 SQVTM, CDR2 ANQGSEA. Unmatched junction bases numbered 2, after V lost 5 bases and J lost 7 bases. The CDR3 loop spans 14 amino acids. CDR3 residues: CSVQGLAGGGELFF. In DNA, the CDR3 is TGCAGCGTTCAGGGACTAGCGGGAGGCGGGGAGCTGTTTTTT.

The chain recombines TRBV5-1 with TRBJ1-1; no firm D call. Trimming took off 4 bases at V and 1 base at J, with 8 bases between the two ends. CDR1 is SGHRS and CDR2 is YFSETQ in the germline V gene. The CDR3 consists of 13 residues. In DNA form, the CDR3 reads TGCGCCAGCAGCACCGCGGGGAACACTGAAGCTTTCTTT. It is translated as CASSTAGNTEAFF.

The chain joins TRBV27 to TRBJ1-5; 9 bases fit TRBD1. Trimming took 6 bases from V and 5 from J; bases not matched to a gene: 8. This CDR3 is built from 15 residues. Germline CDR1 is MNHEY and CDR2 is SMNVEV (reference sequence). The DNA for the CDR3 is TGTGCCAGCAGCCCTGGAACAGGGGGCGATCAGCCCCAGCATTTT. Translated: CASSPGTGGDQPQHF.

The rearrangement uses TRBV7-8 and TRBJ2-7; D is possibly TRBD1 (6 bases). Germline V gives CDR1 SGHVS, CDR2 FQNEAQ. The CDR3 totals 15 residues. V lost 5 bases to trimming and J lost 6 bases, with 20 bases between them. The CDR3 is CASSPPPGTSGEQYF. The DNA for the CDR3 is TGTGCCAGCAGCCCACCTCCCGGGACATCCGGCGAGCAGTACTTC.

This clone was seen at least ten times. J is TRBJ2-1 and V is TRBV29-1, with 9 bases matching TRBD2. Unmatched junction bases numbered 6, after V lost 4 bases and J lost 8 bases. From germline, CDR1 is SQVTM and CDR2 ANQGSEA. The CDR3 has 13 residues. The CDR3 is CSVVLAGVYEQFF. In DNA form, the CDR3 reads TGCAGCGTTGTGTTAGCGGGAGTATATGAGCAGTTCTTC.

This clone was observed at least ten times. The V gene is TRBV5-4, the J gene TRBJ2-1; 8 bases agree with TRBD2. Germline values: CDR1 SGHNT, CDR2 YYREEE (reference sequence). This CDR3 region has 14 residues. V was clipped by 0 bases and J by 10 bases; unmatched bases: 6. For the CDR3, the DNA is TGTGCCAGCAGCTTGGATGGTAGCGGGATGGAGCAGTTCTTC. It translates to CASSLDGSGMEQFF.

This clone was observed a few times. As DNA, the CDR3 is TGTGCCAGCAGCCTACCGGGACAGGGGGCGTCTGAAGCTTTCTTT. Encoded protein: CASSLPGQGASEAFF. The V and J genes are TRBV4-2 and TRBJ1-1; 12 bases align to TRBD1. V gave up 4 bases and J gave up 6 bases; unmatched junction bases: 6. Germline assignment: CDR1 LGHNA and CDR2 YNFKEQ. This CDR3 comprises 15 residues.

This chain joins TRBV4-2 and TRBJ2-1; 8 positions match TRBD2. The trim removed 5 bases at V and 7 bases at J, leaving 13 bases unmatched. Germline V CDR1 and CDR2: LGHNA, YNFKEQ. This CDR3 is built from 16 residues. The CDR3 sequence is CASSTGAGAMFNEQFF. The CDR3 DNA reads as TGTGCCAGCAGCACAGGAGCGGGAGCCATGTTTAATGAGCAGTTCTTC.

The DNA of the CDR3 is TGTGCCTGGAGTGTACTCGAGAGTTACGAGTTCTTC. Its protein product is CAWSVLESYEFF. The chain employs TRBV30 and TRBJ2-1; D is ambiguous. This CDR3 is 12 amino acids long. CDR1 and CDR2 (germline): GTSNPN, SVGIG (reference sequence). Between the trimmed V and J ends, which lost 0 bases and 14 bases, there was a span of 14 bases.

Only a few counts were recorded for this clone. This rearrangement joins TRBV7-9 to TRBJ1-4; a possible D gene is TRBD1 (5 bases). The CDR3 is 14 residues long. The V gene lost 6 bases and the J gene lost 8 bases, with 16 bases spanning the gap. Germline CDR1 reads SEHNR; CDR2 reads FQNEAQ (reference sequence). The CDR3 nucleotides are TGTGCCAGCAGTCCCCAGGGAACTTGGGAAAAACTGTTTTTT. This translates into CASSPQGTWEKLFF.

This chain connects TRBV7-3 to TRBJ1-1, with D possibly being TRBD1 (5 bases). The CDR3 loop spans 12 amino acids. Germline values: CDR1 SGHTA, CDR2 FQGTGA. The ends were cut back, 7 bases at V and 1 base at J, with 7 bases in the middle. Here the CDR3 reads CASKGWNTEAFF. The DNA for the CDR3 is TGTGCCAGCAAGGGGTGGAACACTGAAGCTTTCTTT.

The rearrangement uses TRBV27 and TRBJ2-7; a weak D match, TRBD1 (6 bases). The V gene lost 5 bases and the J gene lost 5 bases, with 19 bases spanning the gap. The CDR3 covers 15 residues. Per germline, CDR1 MNHEY and CDR2 SMNVEV (reference sequence). The CDR3 region is CASSVTPGAINEQYF. CDR3 nucleotide sequence: TGTGCCAGCAGTGTAACCCCAGGGGCCATCAACGAGCAGTACTTC.

This chain connects TRBV5-1 to TRBJ2-7, with D possibly TRBD2 on 6 matching bases. V lost 5 bases and J lost 6, with 9 bases in between. The CDR3 has 11 residues. Germline CDR1 and CDR2: SGHRS and YFSETQ. In nucleotides, the CDR3 is TGCGCCAGCAGTTCGGAGGGCGAGCAGTACTTC. Protein product: CASSSEGEQYF.

This clone was observed a handful of times. The chain employs TRBV18 and TRBJ1-2; 9 bases agree with TRBD1. CDR3 length: 15 residues. J gave up 6 bases and V 3 bases, and 8 bases lay outside the gene matches. Germline CDR1 KGHSH, CDR2 LQKENI. In DNA, the CDR3 is TGTGCCAGCTCACCTGGGACAGGGCTTCAGGATGGCTACACCTTC. Protein product: CASSPGTGLQDGYTF. The full variable domain, completed using reference TRBV18 and TRBJ1-2, is NAGVMQNPRHLVRRRGQEARLRCSPMKGHSHVYWYRQLPEEGLKFMVYLQKENIIDESGMPKERFSAEFPKEGPSILRIQQVVRGDSAAYFCASSPGTGLQDGYTFGSGTRLTVV.

This clone appeared a few times. The V gene is TRBV5-1, the J gene TRBJ1-4, with D possibly being TRBD1 (5 bases). Trimming stripped 4 bases from V and 2 bases from J, with 18 bases between. Per germline, CDR1 SGHRS and CDR2 YFSETQ. The CDR3 runs 17 residues. In DNA form, the CDR3 reads TGCGCCAGCAGCCCGTGGGACGGAGGAGGGACTAATGAAAAACTGTTTTTT. Residues: CASSPWDGGGTNEKLFF. The whole variable domain, remainder taken from reference TRBV5-1 and TRBJ1-4, is KAGVTQTPRYLIKTRGQQVTLSCSPISGHRSVSWYQQTPGQGLQFLFEYFSETQRNKGNFPGRFSGRQFSNSRSEMNVSTLELGDSALYLCASSPWDGGGTNEKLFFGSGTQLSVL.

The table lists this clone with a few counts. The chain couples TRBV5-1 to TRBJ1-5; the D gene is possibly TRBD1 (5 bases). The CDR3 runs to 15 residues. Germline loops: CDR1 SGHRS, CDR2 YFSETQ. V dropped 4 bases and J dropped 3 bases, with 14 bases sitting between them. The chain's CDR3 is CASSTGGVDNQPQHF. In nucleotides, the CDR3 is TGCGCCAGCAGCACCGGGGGAGTGGACAATCAGCCCCAGCATTTT.

This clone has a handful of counts. In DNA, the CDR3 is TGTGCCAGCAGTTTATCAGACAGATCCATATATTTT. This codes for CASSLSDRSIYF. The J gene is TRBJ1-3, the V gene TRBV28, with D possibly matching TRBD1 (5 bases). The CDR3 consists of 12 residues. V dropped 1 base and J dropped 11 bases, with 9 bases sitting between them. The germline V gene has CDR1 MDHEN and CDR2 SYDVKM. Full variable domain (outside the CDR3, taken from reference TRBV28 and TRBJ1-3): DVKVTQSSRYLVKRTGEKVFLECVQDMDHENMFWYRQDPGLGLRLIYFSYDVKMKEKGDIPEGYSVSREKKERFSLILESASTNQTSMYLCASSLSDRSIYFGEGSWLTVV.

J is TRBJ2-2 and V is TRBV5-4; a possible D gene is TRBD2 (6 bases). Germline V gene lookup returns CDR1 SGHNT and CDR2 YYREEE (reference sequence). The CDR3 has 16 amino acids. V shed 0 bases and J shed 5 bases, with 14 bases lying between them. CDR3 coding DNA: TGTGCCAGCAGCTTGGGAGGGAGGAGGTCGACCGGGGAGCTGTTTTTT. The encoded protein is CASSLGGRRSTGELFF.

This clone has a handful of counts. The rearrangement joins TRBV7-2 to TRBJ1-5; D is unclear. In germline, CDR1 is SGHTA, CDR2 FQGNSA. There are 16 residues in the CDR3. V was cut by 5 bases and J by 0 bases, with 14 bases left in between. CDR3 DNA sequence: TGTGCCAGCAGCCCCACAAACAGCTATAGCAATCAGCCCCAGCATTTT. Translated: CASSPTNSYSNQPQHF.

The gene calls are TRBV15 and TRBJ1-3; 10 nucleotides line up with TRBD1. CDR1 is LNHNV and CDR2 is YYDKDF in the germline V gene (reference sequence). The CDR3 is 15 amino acids. J was trimmed by 2 bases and V by 5 bases; bases with no gene match: 3. Here the CDR3 reads CATSLGTGAGNTIYF. The CDR3 coding sequence is TGTGCCACCAGCCTAGGGACAGGGGCTGGAAACACCATATATTTT.

This clone came up a few times. This chain uses TRBV18 with TRBJ1-1; no firm D call. CDR1 and CDR2 (germline): KGHSH, LQKENI. V was shortened by 4 bases and J by 1 base, with 4 bases between the two germline ends. This CDR3 spans 12 amino acids. The CDR3 protein is CASSRQNTEAFF. In DNA, the CDR3 is TGTGCCAGCTCACGACAGAACACTGAAGCTTTCTTT.

The chain combines TRBV4-2 with TRBJ2-7; 8 bases agree with TRBD1. Germline V gene lookup returns CDR1 LGHNA and CDR2 YNFKEQ. The CDR3 consists of 16 residues. The junction had 8 bases not matched to a gene; V was cut back by 4 bases and J by 0 bases. This CDR3 reads CASSLGQGAISYEQYF. The DNA for the CDR3 is TGTGCCAGCAGCCTGGGGCAGGGGGCGATCTCCTACGAGCAGTACTTC.

This clone was observed a handful of times. The chain combines TRBV12-5 with TRBJ2-1; 9 nucleotides line up with TRBD1. The CDR3 has 15 residues. V trimming: 5 bases; J trimming: 4 bases; junction bases outside the gene matches: 6. The germline V gene has CDR1 LGHNT and CDR2 FRNRAP. The CDR3 sequence is CASGVGQGGYNEQFF. The CDR3, as DNA: TGTGCTAGTGGTGTGGGACAGGGTGGGTACAATGAGCAGTTCTTC.

This clone was counted between two and nine times. V and J are TRBV30 and TRBJ2-7; weak D call: TRBD1 (5 bases). Germline lookup yields CDR1 GTSNPN and CDR2 SVGIG (reference sequence). The CDR3 is made up of 12 amino acids. Trimming left V 1 base short and J 3 bases short, with 7 bases between. The CDR3 loop reads CAWSADSYEQYF. The CDR3 DNA is TGTGCCTGGAGTGCCGACAGCTACGAGCAGTACTTC. Drawing the rest from reference TRBV30 and TRBJ2-7, the complete variable domain is SQTIHQWPATLVQPVGSPLSLECTVEGTSNPNLYWYRQAAGRGLQLLFYSVGIGQISSEVPQNLSASRPQDRQFILSSKKLLLSDSGFYLCAWSADSYEQYFGPGTRLTVT.

This clone has just a few counts. This chain connects TRBV5-1 to TRBJ2-4; TRBD1 matches at 8 bases. The germline gives CDR1 SGHRS, CDR2 YFSETQ. The V gene end was trimmed by 4 bases and the J gene end by 5 bases; junction bases not matched to a gene: 5. CDR3 size: 14 residues. The CDR3 sequence: CASSTGQVQNIQYF. The CDR3 coding sequence is TGCGCCAGCAGCACGGGACAGGTCCAAAACATTCAGTACTTC.